Listed here are 6 T cell receptor beta chains from one sample, sequenced in a study of blood T cell repertoires in COVID-19. Generated by immunoSEQ multiplex PCR, the TCRdb table keeps only in-frame clones and is missing some. The repertoire holds some 250,000 clones, with about 82% as singletons. The sequencing sample was made of peripheral blood. The receptors come from a man of 80 years or more with acute or convalescent COVID-19.

The CDR3 sequence: CASSLGARAGANVLTF. The CDR3 DNA is TGTGCCAGCAGTTTAGGGGCCAGGGCTGGGGCCAACGTCCTGACTTTC. The chain couples TRBV27 to TRBJ2-6; D possibly corresponds to TRBD1 (5 bases). Per germline, CDR1 MNHEY and CDR2 SMNVEV (reference sequence). The CDR3 is 16 residues long. Trimming removed 2 bases from V and 2 bases from J, with 10 bases in between.

The gene calls are TRBV4-3 and TRBJ1-1; 11 bases fit TRBD1. V shed 4 bases and J 4 bases; nucleotides not matched to a gene: 5. The germline V gene has CDR1 LGHNA and CDR2 YSLEER. This CDR3 has 15 amino acids. This CDR3 reads CASSRRTGGSTEAFF. The CDR3 nucleotides read TGCGCCAGCAGCCGCCGGACAGGGGGCAGCACTGAAGCTTTCTTT.

The chain couples TRBV6-5 to TRBJ2-7, with D perhaps matching TRBD2 (5 bases). Germline values: CDR1 MNHEY, CDR2 SVGAGI. Trimming took off 0 bases at V and 1 base at J, with 10 bases between the two ends. The CDR3 runs to 15 residues. CDR3 coding DNA: TGTGCCAGCAGTTACTCAAACAGCGGATCCTACGAGCAGTACTTC. Amino acids: CASSYSNSGSYEQYF.

The chain recombines TRBV19 with TRBJ2-2, with no clear D. Germline assignment: CDR1 LNHDA and CDR2 SQIVND (reference sequence). CDR3 length: 15 amino acids. V was trimmed by 1 base and J by 6 bases, leaving 12 bases between them. CDR3 residues: CASSIGTPVPGELFF. DNA of the CDR3: TGTGCCAGTAGTATAGGAACTCCCGTGCCCGGGGAGCTGTTTTTT.

The chain uses TRBV27 and TRBJ2-1; D unclear. Germline CDR1 reads MNHEY; CDR2 reads SMNVEV (reference sequence). The length of the CDR3 is 15 residues. Trimming took 6 bases from V and 3 from J, leaving 15 bases between them. The DNA of the CDR3 is TGTGCCAGCAGCCGTTTGGGCTCCGGCTACAATGAGCAGTTCTTC. Protein sequence: CASSRLGSGYNEQFF.

V usage is TRBV7-9 and J usage is TRBJ2-2; tentative D call: TRBD1 (5 bases). Deletions cut 3 bases from V and 6 bases from J, with 14 bases between. The CDR3 runs 15 residues. CDR1 is SEHNR, CDR2 FQNEAQ, per germline (reference sequence). The CDR3 DNA sequence: TGTGCCAGCAGCTTTGGCAGGGCGGTGGCCGGGGAGCTGTTTTTT. Amino acid sequence: CASSFGRAVAGELFF.